This is a list of T cell receptor beta chains from one sample in a study of blood T cell repertoires in COVID-19. Method: immunoSEQ multiplex PCR; TCRdb's copy keeps in-frame clones and lacks some. Of about 170,000 clones in the sample, approximately 90% are singletons; the top ten hold 3.5% to 4.5%. The sequenced sample consisted of peripheral blood. The receptors shown here come from a man between 18 and 29 years old with active or convalescent COVID-19. Both conserved end residues are part of each CDR3. The order of the fields is J gene, clone size, V gene, D gene, CDR3 protein, CDR3 DNA. A D gene is named only where the DNA matches it firmly. The size entry is marked missing in some rows and otherwise reads once, few, many or a size class.

TRBJ1-5 | - | TRBV6-6 | - | CASSTGSNQPQHF | TGTGCCAGCAGCACCGGGTCCAATCAGCCCCAGCATTTT
TRBJ1-5 | - | TRBV30 | - | CAWSVVGGGQPQHF | TGTGCCTGGAGTGTAGTGGGTGGAGGTCAGCCCCAGCATTTT
TRBJ2-1 | - | TRBV7-9 | - | CASSLEEGPRVGEQFF | TGTGCCAGCAGCTTAGAGGAGGGGCCGCGGGTGGGTGAGCAGTTCTTC
TRBJ2-2 | - | TRBV24-1 | - | CATSDSERTANTGELFF | TGTGCCACCAGTGATTCTGAACGGACAGCCAACACCGGGGAGCTGTTTTTT
TRBJ2-7 | - | TRBV5-1 | TRBD2 | CASSLGWTSGIYEQYF | TGCGCCAGCAGCTTGGGATGGACTAGCGGGATCTACGAGCAGTACTTC
TRBJ2-7 | - | TRBV6-2/TRBV6-3 | TRBD1 | CASSHQGVYSDYEQYF | TGTGCCAGCAGCCACCAGGGGGTCTACTCTGACTACGAGCAGTACTTC
TRBJ2-1 | - | TRBV6-5 | TRBD2 | CASSFSGNSYNEQFF | TGTGCCAGCAGTTTTAGCGGGAACTCCTACAATGAGCAGTTCTTC
TRBJ2-7 | - | TRBV14 | TRBD2 | CASSQGAKTSRIYEQYF | TGTGCCAGCAGCCAAGGAGCAAAGACTAGCCGGATCTACGAGCAGTACTTC
TRBJ1-4 | once | TRBV5-6 | - | CASSSPRSGEKLFF | TGTGCCAGCAGCTCGCCGAGGAGTGGTGAAAAACTGTTTTTT
TRBJ1-1 | - | TRBV10-3 | TRBD1 | CATGTDLNTEAFF | TGTGCCACAGGGACAGATCTGAACACTGAAGCTTTCTTT
TRBJ1-6 | - | TRBV27 | TRBD1 | CASSSVGTGYNSPLHF | TGTGCCAGCAGTTCCGTGGGGACAGGGTATAATTCACCCCTCCACTTT
TRBJ2-3 | - | TRBV7-8 | TRBD2 | CASSLRLAGTDTQYF | TGTGCCAGCAGCTTGAGACTAGCAGGCACAGATACGCAGTATTTT
TRBJ2-2 | - | TRBV18 | TRBD2 | CASSPYIAGLNTGELFF | TGTGCCAGCTCACCATACATAGCGGGGCTGAACACCGGGGAGCTGTTTTTT
TRBJ2-7 | - | TRBV18 | - | CASSDGYSYEQYF | TGTGCCAGCTCCGACGGCTACAGCTACGAGCAGTACTTC
TRBJ2-7 | - | TRBV10-3 | TRBD2 | CAIRQTSGRFEQYF | TGTGCCATCAGACAGACTAGCGGGAGGTTTGAGCAGTACTTC
TRBJ2-2 | - | TRBV4-2 | TRBD1 | CASSQSQGANTGELFF | TGTGCCAGCAGCCAATCACAGGGGGCGAACACCGGGGAGCTGTTTTTT